The 9 T cell receptor beta chains given below trace back to one sample, sequenced in a study of blood T cell repertoires in COVID-19. Profiling relied on immunoSEQ multiplex PCR, and the TCRdb table lists in-frame clones only, not all of them. The sample has about 80,000 clones, roughly 84% seen once. Source material: peripheral blood. The receptors stem from a middle-aged man with acute or convalescent COVID-19.

DNA of the CDR3: TGCGCCAGCAGTCGGGGGGGACTAGCGGGCTTCACGAACACCGGGGAGCTGTTTTTT. It is translated as CASSRGGLAGFTNTGELFF. The rearrangement uses TRBV4-3 and TRBJ2-2; 12 bases fit TRBD2. The length of the CDR3 is 19 residues. The germline V gene encodes CDR1 LGHNA and CDR2 YSLEER. V was pared by 6 bases and J by 0 bases, with 11 bases of the junction left unmatched.

The rearrangement links TRBV14 to TRBJ2-1; TRBD2 matches at 7 bases. Trimming removed 4 bases from V and 6 bases from J; junction bases left unmatched: 6. CDR1 and CDR2 from the germline V gene are SGHDN and FVKESK. The CDR3 consists of 14 residues. The CDR3 sequence is CASSPSGGSNEQFF. The DNA for the CDR3 is TGTGCCAGCAGCCCTTCGGGAGGTTCCAATGAGCAGTTCTTC.

The CDR3 sequence is CASRVTPLSSYNSPLHF. CDR3 in DNA: TGTGCCAGCAGAGTCACGCCTTTGAGCTCCTATAATTCACCCCTCCACTTT. V gene TRBV28 combines with J gene TRBJ1-6; no clear D gene. V lost 6 bases and J lost 0, with 15 bases in between. This CDR3 comprises 17 residues. Germline CDR1 and CDR2: MDHEN and SYDVKM.

This chain links TRBV6-2 or TRBV6-3 with TRBJ2-4, with TRBD1 identical over 9 bases. Germline trimming cut 5 bases from V and 1 base from J; bases unmatched to any gene: 6. This CDR3 is 16 amino acids long. Germline CDR1 reads MNHEY; CDR2 reads SVGEGT. This CDR3 is CASSQGQGRAKNIQYF. CDR3 in DNA: TGTGCCAGCAGTCAGGGACAGGGACGGGCCAAAAACATTCAGTACTTC.

The gene calls are TRBV6-5 and TRBJ1-2; no clear D. Germline loops: CDR1 MNHEY, CDR2 SVGAGI. The V and J ends lost 2 bases and 13 bases respectively, with 20 bases between them. The CDR3 runs to 14 residues. The CDR3 coding sequence is TGTGCCAGCAGTTACCGCCGGGTCGAGGAATATCTCACCTTC. This codes for CASSYRRVEEYLTF.

This clone was observed many times. The genes are TRBV5-5 and TRBJ2-1; the D gene is possibly TRBD1 (6 bases). This CDR3 is built from 18 residues. V was trimmed by 0 bases and J by 7 bases, leaving 23 bases between them. Germline CDR1 SGHKS, CDR2 YYEKEE (reference sequence). The CDR3 DNA is TGTGCCAGCAGCTTGGTTGGCCTCAGGGGACCCAATGGGAATGAGCAGTTCTTC. Amino acids: CASSLVGLRGPNGNEQFF.

This clone was detected only once. The chain recombines TRBV5-4 with TRBJ1-1, with D uncertain. CDR1 is SGHNT, CDR2 YYREEE, per germline (reference sequence). The length of the CDR3 is 13 residues. V lost 4 bases to trimming and J lost 3 bases, with 10 bases between them. CDR3 DNA sequence: TGTGCCAGCAGCCGAACGGACTACACTGAAGCTTTCTTT. Translation: CASSRTDYTEAFF.

As DNA, the CDR3 is TGTGCCAGCAGCTTGAAGCGGGACCCTTACACAGATACGCAGTATTTT. Its translation: CASSLKRDPYTDTQYF. The chain employs TRBV7-2 and TRBJ2-3, with 7 bases matching TRBD2. The CDR3 has 16 amino acids. Per germline, CDR1 SGHTA and CDR2 FQGNSA. V lost 3 bases and J lost 2; bases outside the gene matches: 8.

The chain employs TRBV11-2 and TRBJ1-1, with TRBD1 as a possible D gene (6 bases). CDR1 and CDR2 from the germline V gene are SGHAT and FQNNGV. The CDR3 is made up of 14 amino acids. The V end lost 5 bases, the J end lost 2 bases, and 12 bases lay between the germline ends. The CDR3 is CASSLSRGNTEAFF. In DNA, the CDR3 is TGTGCCAGCAGCCTAAGCAGGGGTAACACTGAAGCTTTCTTT.